The 18 T cell receptor beta chains given below trace back to one sample, sequenced in a study of shared clonotypes between healthy human individuals. Repertoires were generated with immunoSEQ multiplex PCR, while TCRdb's copy carries only in-frame clones and drops some. This table has about 960,000 clones, about 80% appearing once. Input material: memory CD4+ T cells sorted from blood. Subset here: CD45RA-negative fraction. The receptor set was obtained from a young man in good health.

Remarks on this clone: Other nucleotide sequences from this sample produce the same CDR3. This chain uses TRBV5-1 with TRBJ2-7; the match to TRBD2 covers 7 bases. CDR3 length: 14 amino acids. In germline, CDR1 is SGHRS, CDR2 YFSETQ. Unmatched junction bases numbered 8, after V lost 4 bases and J lost 4 bases. The CDR3 DNA follows: TGCGCCAGCAGCCTGGGCCAGGGAGGGTACGAGCAGTACTTC. Amino acid sequence: CASSLGQGGYEQYF.

This chain uses TRBV5-1 with TRBJ2-2; D is ambiguous. CDR3 length: 13 residues. The V and J ends lost 4 bases and 8 bases respectively, with 12 bases between them. Per the germline V gene, CDR1 is SGHRS and CDR2 is YFSETQ. This CDR3 is CASSREPGGELFF. The CDR3 coding sequence is TGCGCCAGCAGCCGCGAACCCGGGGGGGAGCTGTTTTTT.

CDR3 protein: CAWSPTPHEQYF. The CDR3 region has the DNA TGTGCCTGGAGTCCGACACCCCACGAGCAGTACTTC. The V gene is TRBV30, the J gene TRBJ2-7; D gene uncertain. The CDR3 extends over 12 amino acids. Germline CDR1 reads GTSNPN; CDR2 reads SVGIG (reference sequence). V was cut by 2 bases and J by 5 bases, with 10 bases left in between.

This chain joins TRBV28 and TRBJ1-5; no clear D gene. Per the germline V gene, CDR1 is MDHEN and CDR2 is SYDVKM. The V gene lost 6 bases and the J gene lost 0 bases, with 12 bases spanning the gap. The CDR3 contains 15 residues. The DNA of the CDR3 is TGTGCCAGCAGGGAAGAGAGATATAGCAATCAGCCCCAGCATTTT. It encodes CASREERYSNQPQHF.

Details on this clone: Other DNA variants within this sample encode the same CDR3. This sequence joins TRBV27 and TRBJ2-7, with 7 nucleotides matching TRBD1. Germline values: CDR1 MNHEY, CDR2 SMNVEV (reference sequence). V lost 6 bases to trimming and J lost 6 bases; unmatched junction nucleotides: 5. CDR3 length: 12 residues. CDR3 sequence (DNA): TGTGCCAGCAGGCCAAACAGGGGCGAGCAGTACTTC. This translates into CASRPNRGEQYF.

This sequence joins TRBV6-1 and TRBJ1-6; D is ambiguous. Germline lookup yields CDR1 MNHNS and CDR2 SASEGT. V shed 7 bases and J shed 7 bases, with 14 bases lying between them. The CDR3 covers 14 residues. The CDR3 sequence: CASNSQSGNSPLHF. The CDR3 DNA is TGTGCCAGCAACAGTCAGAGTGGGAATTCACCCCTCCACTTT.

The chain links TRBV5-1 to TRBJ2-3, with 8 bases aligning to TRBD1. The CDR3 is 15 amino acids. V gave up 4 bases and J gave up 1 base; unmatched junction bases: 5. Per the germline V gene, CDR1 is SGHRS and CDR2 is YFSETQ. The CDR3 is CASSQRQGRTDTQYF. CDR3 DNA sequence: TGCGCCAGCAGCCAAAGACAGGGGCGCACAGATACGCAGTATTTT.

This chain joins TRBV11-3 and TRBJ2-2; TRBD1 agrees at 7 bases. The CDR3 runs 14 residues. Germline V lookup: CDR1 SGHNT, CDR2 YENEEA. Trimming removed 5 bases from V and 4 bases from J; junction bases left unmatched: 4. CDR3 nucleotide sequence: TGTGCCAGCAGCGGACGGACAGGCACCGGGGAGCTGTTTTTT. It specifies CASSGRTGTGELFF.

The chain is built from TRBV5-1 and TRBJ2-1; 8 bases align to TRBD2. The germline gives CDR1 SGHRS, CDR2 YFSETQ. CDR3 length equals 15 residues. V lost 6 bases, J lost 6 bases, and 11 bases stayed unmatched. The CDR3 sequence is CASTDLSGSSNEQFF. In nucleotides, the CDR3 is TGCGCCAGCACCGATTTAAGCGGGAGTTCCAATGAGCAGTTCTTC.

V and J are TRBV9 and TRBJ1-1; D ambiguous. Germline CDR1 reads SGDLS; CDR2 reads YYNGEE. The V end was cut by 1 base, the J end by 2 bases, with 9 bases between. There are 14 residues in the CDR3. This chain's CDR3 is CASSVMGSNTEAFF. The CDR3 DNA follows: TGTGCCAGCAGCGTAATGGGCAGCAACACTGAAGCTTTCTTT.

V usage is TRBV19 and J usage is TRBJ1-2, with 9 bases matching TRBD1. The CDR3 runs to 15 residues. V gave up 6 bases and J gave up 4 bases; unmatched junction bases: 9. Germline assignment: CDR1 LNHDA and CDR2 SQIVND (reference sequence). The CDR3 bases are TGTGCCAGTAGCCGACGGGACAGGGAATCCTATGGCTACACCTTC. Protein product: CASSRRDRESYGYTF.

The chain carries TRBV7-6 and TRBJ2-5; the D gene is possibly TRBD2 (5 bases). Trimming pared 5 bases from V and 5 bases from J, leaving 15 bases between. The CDR3 runs 14 residues. Germline CDR1 and CDR2: SGHVS and FNYEAQ. CDR3 in amino acids: CASSPRLGVETQYF. CDR3 DNA sequence: TGTGCCAGCAGCCCCCGTCTGGGAGTTGAGACCCAGTACTTC.

On this clone: Other DNA variants within this sample encode the same CDR3. The genes are TRBV7-9 and TRBJ1-1, with TRBD1 matching over 10 bases. Trimming cost V 2 bases and J 8 bases; bases outside gene matches: 5. CDR1 is SEHNR, CDR2 FQNEAQ, per germline (reference sequence). There are 14 residues in the CDR3. CDR3 loop: CASSLMGQGTEAFF. For the CDR3, the DNA is TGTGCCAGCAGCTTAATGGGACAGGGGACCGAAGCTTTCTTT.

The rearrangement uses TRBV18 and TRBJ2-3, with TRBD1 matching over 10 bases. The CDR3 has 15 residues. The J segment lost 1 base and the V segment lost 5 bases, leaving 3 bases of the junction unmatched. Looked up from germline, CDR1 is KGHSH and CDR2 is LQKENI. CDR3 region: CASSTGTGGTDTQYF. CDR3 DNA: TGTGCCAGCTCAACCGGGACAGGGGGCACAGATACGCAGTATTTT.

This chain uses TRBV11-2 with TRBJ2-2; D uncertain. Trimming took 5 bases from V and 2 from J, leaving 3 bases between them. CDR3 length: 12 amino acids. The V gene's germline CDR1 is SGHAT and CDR2 FQNNGV. DNA for the CDR3: TGTGCCAGCAGCCAAAACACCGGGGAGCTGTTTTTT. Protein sequence: CASSQNTGELFF.

Worth noting for this clone: The identical CDR3 is also encoded by other nucleotide sequences in the sample. The rearrangement joins TRBV27 to TRBJ2-1; D unresolved. The germline V gene encodes CDR1 MNHEY and CDR2 SMNVEV (reference sequence). The CDR3 spans 12 residues. V dropped 9 bases and J dropped 5 bases, with 11 bases sitting between them. The CDR3 reads CASRLNHNEQFF. CDR3 DNA sequence: TGTGCCAGTAGGCTAAACCACAATGAGCAGTTCTTC.

The chain has TRBV7-8 and TRBJ2-5; D not resolved. Trimming removed 1 base from V and 1 base from J, with 1 base in between. CDR3 length: 12 amino acids. Germline-derived CDR1 and CDR2 are SGHVS and FQNEAQ. The CDR3 region is CASSLGQETQYF. The CDR3 DNA is TGTGCCAGCAGCTTAGGCCAAGAGACCCAGTACTTC.

The table lists this clone with a few counts. The chain joins TRBV5-1 to TRBJ2-7; D is possibly TRBD1 (6 bases). V lost 3 bases and J 5 bases, leaving 15 bases between the germline ends. This CDR3 is 14 amino acids long. Germline lookup yields CDR1 SGHRS and CDR2 YFSETQ. The CDR3 region is CASSWTDRTHEQYF. The CDR3 DNA reads TGCGCCAGCAGCTGGACCGACAGGACCCACGAGCAGTACTTC.